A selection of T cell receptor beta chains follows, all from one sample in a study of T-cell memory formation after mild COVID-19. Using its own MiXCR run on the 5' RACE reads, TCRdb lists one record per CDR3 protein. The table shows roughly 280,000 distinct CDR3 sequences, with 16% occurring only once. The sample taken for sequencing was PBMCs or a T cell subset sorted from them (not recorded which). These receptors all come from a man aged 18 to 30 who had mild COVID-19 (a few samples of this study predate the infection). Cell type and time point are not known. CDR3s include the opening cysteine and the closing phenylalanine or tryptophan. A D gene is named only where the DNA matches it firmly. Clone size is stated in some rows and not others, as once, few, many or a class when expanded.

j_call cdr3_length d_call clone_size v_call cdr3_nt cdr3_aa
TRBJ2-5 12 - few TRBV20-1 TGCAGTGCCGCGGGGAACCAAGAGACCCAGTACTTC CSAAGNQETQYF
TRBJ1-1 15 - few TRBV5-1 TGCGCCAGCAGCTTGAATGGAGGACCGAACACTGAAGCTTTCTTT CASSLNGGPNTEAFF
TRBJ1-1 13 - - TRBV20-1 TGCAGTGCTACCAAGGACGGGAACACTGAAGCTTTCTTT CSATKDGNTEAFF
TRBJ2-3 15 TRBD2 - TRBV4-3 TGCGCCAGCAGCTCCAGCGGGGGGGCCGAAGATACGCAGTATTTT CASSSSGGAEDTQYF
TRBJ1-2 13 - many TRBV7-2 TGTGCCAGCAGCTTCGACCCTAACTATGGCTACACCTTC CASSFDPNYGYTF
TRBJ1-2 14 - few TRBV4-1 TGCGCCAGCAGCCACGACGGGACGGACTATGGCTACACCTTC CASSHDGTDYGYTF
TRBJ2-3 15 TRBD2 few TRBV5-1 TGCGCCAGCACCGAACTAGCGGGGGGTCCAGATACGCAGTATTTT CASTELAGGPDTQYF
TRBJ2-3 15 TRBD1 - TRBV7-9 TGTGCCAGCAGCCAAGGGACAGCTAGCACAGATACGCAGTATTTT CASSQGTASTDTQYF
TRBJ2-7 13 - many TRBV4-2 TGTGCCAGCAGCCCGGACACATCCTACGAGCAGTACTTC CASSPDTSYEQYF
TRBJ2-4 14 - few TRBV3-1 TGTGCCAGCAGCACCGGGACAACCAAAAACATTCAGTACTTC CASSTGTTKNIQYF
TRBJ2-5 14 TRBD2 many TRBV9 TGTGCCAGCAGCGTGGCGGGGGGCTATGAGACCCAGTACTTC CASSVAGGYETQYF
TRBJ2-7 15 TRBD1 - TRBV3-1 TGTGCCAGCAGCCCCGACAGGGGCCAAGGTTACGAGCAGTACTTC CASSPDRGQGYEQYF
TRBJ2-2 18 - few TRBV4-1 TGCGCCAGCAGCTACACGGGGGCCTCTCGGATGGGCACCGGGGAGCTGTTTTTT CASSYTGASRMGTGELFF
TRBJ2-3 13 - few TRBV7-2 TGTGCCAGCAGCTCTTGGGGCACAGATACGCAGTATTTT CASSSWGTDTQYF
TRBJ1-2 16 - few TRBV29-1 TGCAGCGTTGAAGATCTTCTTAGATACGGGACCTATGGCTACACCTTC CSVEDLLRYGTYGYTF
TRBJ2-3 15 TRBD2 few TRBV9 TGTGCCAGCAGCGTAGAAGGACTAGCGGGAGATACGCAGTATTTT CASSVEGLAGDTQYF
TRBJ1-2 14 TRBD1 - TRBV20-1 TGCAGTGCTAGTCATGGCGTACAGGGGTATGGCTACACCTTC CSASHGVQGYGYTF
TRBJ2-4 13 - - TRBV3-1 TGTGCCAGCAGCCAAGTGCGGGAAAACATTCAGTACTTC CASSQVRENIQYF
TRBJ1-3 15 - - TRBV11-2 TGTGCCAGCAGCTTTGCAAAACGAGCCGGAAACACCATATATTTT CASSFAKRAGNTIYF
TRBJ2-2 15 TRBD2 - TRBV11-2 TGTGCCAGCAGCCCGCGGGGGAGAGACACCGGGGAGCTGTTTTTT CASSPRGRDTGELFF
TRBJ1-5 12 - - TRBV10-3 TGTGCCATCAGCGAGGGGGGGCAGCCCCAGCATTTT CAISEGGQPQHF
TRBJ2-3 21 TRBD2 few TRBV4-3 TGCGCCAGCAGCCAAGATCAGTTGGGTACTAGCGGGGACCCTAGCACAGATACGCAGTATTTT CASSQDQLGTSGDPSTDTQYF
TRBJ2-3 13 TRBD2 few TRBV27 TGTGCCAGCATGGGGGGGGGAACAGATACGCAGTATTTT CASMGGGTDTQYF
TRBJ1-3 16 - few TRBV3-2 TGTGCCAGCAGCCGCCAGACAGGGGTCCCAGGAAACACCATATATTTT CASSRQTGVPGNTIYF
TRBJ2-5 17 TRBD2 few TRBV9 TGTGCCAGCAGCGCCCACAGTAGCGGGGGCCCGCAAGAGACCCAGTACTTC CASSAHSSGGPQETQYF
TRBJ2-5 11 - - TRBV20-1 TGCAGTGGGCAGTTGCAAGAGACCCAGTACTTC CSGQLQETQYF
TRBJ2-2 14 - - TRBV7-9 TGTGCCAGCAGCCTACATCTTAGCACCGGGGAGCTGTTTTTT CASSLHLSTGELFF
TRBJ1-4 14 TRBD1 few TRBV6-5 TGTGCCAGCAGCTCCGGGACAGGGGAGTCAAAACTGTTTTTT CASSSGTGESKLFF
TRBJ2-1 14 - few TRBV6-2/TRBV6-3 TGTGCCAGCAGTTCCATCGGCCCCTACAATGAGCAGTTCTTC CASSSIGPYNEQFF
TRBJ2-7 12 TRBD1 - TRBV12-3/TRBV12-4 TGTGCCAGCAGTCCAGGGACAGGGTCGCAGTACTTC CASSPGTGSQYF
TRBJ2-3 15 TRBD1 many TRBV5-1 TGCGCCAGCAGCCTAAGGACAGGAGTCACAGATACGCAGTATTTT CASSLRTGVTDTQYF
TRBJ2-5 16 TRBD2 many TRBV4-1 TGCGCCAGCAGCCTGGGAGCGGGGGAGGGCCAAGAGACCCAGTACTTC CASSLGAGEGQETQYF
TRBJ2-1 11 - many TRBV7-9 TGTGCCAGCAGCTTTTTAGGTGAGCAGTTCTTC CASSFLGEQFF
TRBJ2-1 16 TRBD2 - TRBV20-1 TGCAGTGCTAGAGACCCGGGACTAGCGGGGGTAAATGAGCAGTTCTTC CSARDPGLAGVNEQFF
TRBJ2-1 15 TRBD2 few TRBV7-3 TGTGCCAGCAGCTTAACGGGCGGGGGTTTGGCAGAGCAGTTCTTC CASSLTGGGLAEQFF
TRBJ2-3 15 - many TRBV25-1 TGTGCCAGCAGTGACGGGGGGCAGGTCACAGATACGCAGTATTTT CASSDGGQVTDTQYF
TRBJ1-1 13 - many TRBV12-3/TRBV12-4 TGTGCCAGCAGCGGACAATTGAACACTGAAGCTTTCTTT CASSGQLNTEAFF
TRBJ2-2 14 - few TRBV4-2 TGTGCCAGCAGGCAGTTACGGGGCACCGGGGAGCTGTTTTTT CASRQLRGTGELFF
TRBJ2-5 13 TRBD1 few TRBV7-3 TGTGCCAGCAGCGTGGGACAGAGGGAGACCCAGTACTTC CASSVGQRETQYF
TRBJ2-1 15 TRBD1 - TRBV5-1 TGCGCCAGCAGCTTGGAACAGGGGGCTTTCAATGAGCAGTTCTTC CASSLEQGAFNEQFF
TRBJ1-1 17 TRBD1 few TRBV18 TGTGCCAGCTCAACACTCCGCACAGGGGAGGGGGGCACTGAAGCTTTCTTT CASSTLRTGEGGTEAFF
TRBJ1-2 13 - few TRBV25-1 TGTGCCAGCAGTCCTCGGACCCAGCGGGGCTACACCTTC CASSPRTQRGYTF
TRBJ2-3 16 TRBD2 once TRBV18 TGTGCCAGCTCACCACCCTCCAGCGGGGGTGCAGATACGCAGTATTTT CASSPPSSGGADTQYF
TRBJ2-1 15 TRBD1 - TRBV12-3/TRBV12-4 TGTGCCAGCAACCCCCCGGACAGGGCATATGATGAGCAGTTCTTC CASNPPDRAYDEQFF
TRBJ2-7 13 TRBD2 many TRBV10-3 TGTGCCACCCACGGGGGGGAGACCTACGAGCAGTACTTC CATHGGETYEQYF
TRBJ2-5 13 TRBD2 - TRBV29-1 TGCAGCGTTGAAGGGGGACTAGGAGAGACCCAGTACTTC CSVEGGLGETQYF
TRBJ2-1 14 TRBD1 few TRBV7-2 TGTGCCAGCTCTGGGACAGGGGATTGGCATGAGCAGTTCTTC CASSGTGDWHEQFF
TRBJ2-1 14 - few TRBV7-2 TGTGCCAGCAGCTTAGCACCCCCATACAATGAGCAGTTCTTC CASSLAPPYNEQFF
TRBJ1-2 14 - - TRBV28 TGTGCCAGCAGTTCCGCGGGGCTGGGGGATGGCTACACCTTC CASSSAGLGDGYTF
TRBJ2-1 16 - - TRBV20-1 TGCAGTGCTAGTTCTTTGTGGCAGAGTGCTAACAATGAGCAGTTCTTC CSASSLWQSANNEQFF
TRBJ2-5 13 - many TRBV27 TGTGCCAGCAGTCTAGGGCCAGGGGAAACCCAGTACTTC CASSLGPGETQYF
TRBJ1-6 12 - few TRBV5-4 TGTGCCAGCAGCTTAGGGGCTTCACCCCTCCACTTT CASSLGASPLHF
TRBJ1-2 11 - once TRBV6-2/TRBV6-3 TGTGCCAGCAAGGGATACTATGGCTACACCTTC CASKGYYGYTF